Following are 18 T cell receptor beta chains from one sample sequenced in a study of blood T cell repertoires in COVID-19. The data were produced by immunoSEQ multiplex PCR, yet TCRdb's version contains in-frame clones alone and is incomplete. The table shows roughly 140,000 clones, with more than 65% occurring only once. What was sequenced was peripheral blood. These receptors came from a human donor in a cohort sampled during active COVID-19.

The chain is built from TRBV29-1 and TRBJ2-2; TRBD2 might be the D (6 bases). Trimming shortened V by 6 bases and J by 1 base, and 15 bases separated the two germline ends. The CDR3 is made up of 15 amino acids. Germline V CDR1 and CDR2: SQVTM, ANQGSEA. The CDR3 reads CSVDRPGGNTGELFF. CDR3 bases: TGCAGCGTGGACCGGCCCGGGGGGAACACCGGGGAGCTGTTTTTT.

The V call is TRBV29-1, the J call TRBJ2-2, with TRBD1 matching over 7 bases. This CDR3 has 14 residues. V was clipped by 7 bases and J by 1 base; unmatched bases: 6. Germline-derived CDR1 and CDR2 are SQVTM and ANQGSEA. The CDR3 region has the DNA TGCAGCGCCAGGGACAGCCGGAACACCGGGGAGCTGTTTTTT. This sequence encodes CSARDSRNTGELFF.

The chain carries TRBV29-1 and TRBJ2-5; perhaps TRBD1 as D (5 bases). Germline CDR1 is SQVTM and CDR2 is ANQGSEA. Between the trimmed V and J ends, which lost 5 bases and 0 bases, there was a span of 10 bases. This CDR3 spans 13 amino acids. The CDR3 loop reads CSVSKGNQETQYF. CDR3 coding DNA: TGCAGCGTTAGCAAGGGGAACCAAGAGACCCAGTACTTC.

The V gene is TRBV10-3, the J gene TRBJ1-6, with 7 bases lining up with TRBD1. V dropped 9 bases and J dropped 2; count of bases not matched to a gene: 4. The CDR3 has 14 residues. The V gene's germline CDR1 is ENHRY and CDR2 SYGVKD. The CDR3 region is CAIRQGPYNSPLHF. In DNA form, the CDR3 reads TGTGCCATTAGACAGGGCCCCTATAATTCACCCCTCCACTTT.

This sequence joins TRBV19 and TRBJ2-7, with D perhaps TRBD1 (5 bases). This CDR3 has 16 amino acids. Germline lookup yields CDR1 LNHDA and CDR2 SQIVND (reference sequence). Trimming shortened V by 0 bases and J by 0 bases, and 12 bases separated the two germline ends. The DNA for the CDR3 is TGTGCCAGTAGTATAGATGTCAGGGCGCTCTCCTACGAGCAGTACTTC. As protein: CASSIDVRALSYEQYF.

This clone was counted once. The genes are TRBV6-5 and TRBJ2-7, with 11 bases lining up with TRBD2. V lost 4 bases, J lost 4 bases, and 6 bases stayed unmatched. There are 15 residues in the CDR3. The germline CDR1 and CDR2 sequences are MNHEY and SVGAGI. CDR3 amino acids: CASSSLTSGEYEQYF. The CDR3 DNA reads TGTGCCAGCAGTTCCCTGACTAGCGGGGAGTACGAGCAGTACTTC.

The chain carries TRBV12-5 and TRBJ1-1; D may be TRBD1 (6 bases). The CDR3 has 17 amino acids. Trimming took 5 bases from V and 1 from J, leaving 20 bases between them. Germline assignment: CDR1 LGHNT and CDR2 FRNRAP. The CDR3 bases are TGTGCTAGTGGTAACGAACAACTAACAGGGCGGAACACTGAAGCTTTCTTT. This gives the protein CASGNEQLTGRNTEAFF.

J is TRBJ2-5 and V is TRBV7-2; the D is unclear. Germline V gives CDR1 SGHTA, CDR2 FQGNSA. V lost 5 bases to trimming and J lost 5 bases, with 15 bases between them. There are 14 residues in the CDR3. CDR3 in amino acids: CASSLSKSGETQYF. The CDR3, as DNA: TGTGCCAGCAGCCTCTCTAAGTCCGGGGAGACCCAGTACTTC.

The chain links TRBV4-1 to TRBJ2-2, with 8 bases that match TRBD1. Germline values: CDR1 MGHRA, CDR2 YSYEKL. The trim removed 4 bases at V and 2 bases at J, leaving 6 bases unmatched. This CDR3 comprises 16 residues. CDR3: CASSPPGQVNTGELFF. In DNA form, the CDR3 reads TGCGCCAGCAGCCCCCCGGGACAGGTTAACACCGGGGAGCTGTTTTTT.

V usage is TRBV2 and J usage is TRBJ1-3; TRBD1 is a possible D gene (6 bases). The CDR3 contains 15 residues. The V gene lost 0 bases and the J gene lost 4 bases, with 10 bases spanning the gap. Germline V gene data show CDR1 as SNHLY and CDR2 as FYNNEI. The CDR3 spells CASSEAQGRGNTIYF. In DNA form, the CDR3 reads TGTGCCAGCAGTGAAGCCCAGGGGCGGGGAAACACCATATATTTT.

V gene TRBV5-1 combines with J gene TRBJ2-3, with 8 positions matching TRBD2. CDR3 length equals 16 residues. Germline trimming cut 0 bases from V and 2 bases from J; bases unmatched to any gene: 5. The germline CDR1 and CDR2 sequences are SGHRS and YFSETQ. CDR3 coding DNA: TGCGCCAGCAGCTTGGTCCGGGGGGGAAACACAGATACGCAGTATTTT. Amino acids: CASSLVRGGNTDTQYF.

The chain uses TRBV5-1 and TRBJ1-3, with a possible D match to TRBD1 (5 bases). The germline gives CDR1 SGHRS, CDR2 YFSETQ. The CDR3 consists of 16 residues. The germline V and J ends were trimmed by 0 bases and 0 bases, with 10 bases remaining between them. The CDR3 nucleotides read TGCGCCAGCAGCTTGGAGGGGTTACCCTCTGGAAACACCATATATTTT. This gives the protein CASSLEGLPSGNTIYF.

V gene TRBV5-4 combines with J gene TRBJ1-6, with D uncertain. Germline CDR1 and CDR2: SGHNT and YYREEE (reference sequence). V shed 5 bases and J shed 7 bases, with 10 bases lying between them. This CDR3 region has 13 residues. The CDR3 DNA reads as TGTGCCAGCAGTCTACAGAGAAATTCACCCCTCCACTTT. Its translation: CASSLQRNSPLHF.

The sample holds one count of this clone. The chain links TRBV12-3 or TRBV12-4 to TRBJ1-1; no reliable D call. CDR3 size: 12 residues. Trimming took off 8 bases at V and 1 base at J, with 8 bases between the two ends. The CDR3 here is CASQYANTEAFF. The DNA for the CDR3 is TGTGCCAGCCAGTACGCGAACACTGAAGCTTTCTTT.

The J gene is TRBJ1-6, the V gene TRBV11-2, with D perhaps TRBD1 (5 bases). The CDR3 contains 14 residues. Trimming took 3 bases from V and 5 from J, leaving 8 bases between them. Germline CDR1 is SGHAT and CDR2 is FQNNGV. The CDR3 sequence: CASSFGGDNSPLHF. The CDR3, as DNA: TGTGCCAGCAGCTTCGGAGGGGATAATTCACCCCTCCACTTT.

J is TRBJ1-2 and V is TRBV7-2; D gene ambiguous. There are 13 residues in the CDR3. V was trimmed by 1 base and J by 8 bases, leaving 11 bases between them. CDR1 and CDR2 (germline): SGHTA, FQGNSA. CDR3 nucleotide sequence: TGTGCCAGCAGCTTAGAACGGTCCTACGGCTACACCTTC. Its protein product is CASSLERSYGYTF.

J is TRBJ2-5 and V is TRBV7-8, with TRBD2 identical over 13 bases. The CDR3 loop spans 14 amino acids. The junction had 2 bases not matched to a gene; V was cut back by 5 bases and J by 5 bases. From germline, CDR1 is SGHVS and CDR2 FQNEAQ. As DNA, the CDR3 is TGTGCCAGCAGCATGGGACTAGCGGGGGAGACCCAGTACTTC. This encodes CASSMGLAGETQYF. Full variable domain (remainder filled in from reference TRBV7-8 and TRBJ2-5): GAGVSQSPRYKVAKRGQDVALRCDPISGHVSLFWYQQALGQGPEFLTYFQNEAQLDKSGLPSDRFFAERPEGSVSTLKIQRTQQEDSAVYLCASSMGLAGETQYFGPGTRLLVL.

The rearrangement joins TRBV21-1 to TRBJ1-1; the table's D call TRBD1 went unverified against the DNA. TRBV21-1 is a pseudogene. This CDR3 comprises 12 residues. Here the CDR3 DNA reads TGTGCCAGTTCTTACAGGGGCTCTGAAGCTTTCTTT. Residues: CASSYRGSEAFF.